Included here is one T cell receptor (beta chain) sequence, with context. Its antigen is still unknown. This record belongs to a study of cytomegalovirus exposure and HLA in healthy donors. In the study overall: A previous analysis identified about 110 million unique TCR beta sequences derived from roughly 180 million T cells. Study-level findings and limits: Several top significant clusters appeared, in a later analysis, to be linked to common viral pathogens.

The PCR employed 60 Vbeta primers together with 13 Jbeta primers. TCRdb's table, derived via immunoSEQ multiplex PCR, lists solely in-frame clones and lacks some. Among about 190,000 clones listed, just under 80% were seen once. Donors were ostensibly healthy at sampling, although undocumented immune exposures were probable. V gave up 5 bases and J gave up 7 bases; unmatched junction bases: 8. Germline-derived CDR1 and CDR2 are LNHDA and SQIVND (reference sequence). CDR3 length equals 14 residues. Material: PBMCs. This chain links TRBV19 with TRBJ1-2; 9 bases match TRBD1. The clonotype originates from a woman aged 25 to 45 in good health and CMV-seropositive. For the CDR3, the DNA is TGTGCCAGTAGTGTCCCGGGACAGGGATTTGGCTACACCTTC. Protein sequence: CASSVPGQGFGYTF.